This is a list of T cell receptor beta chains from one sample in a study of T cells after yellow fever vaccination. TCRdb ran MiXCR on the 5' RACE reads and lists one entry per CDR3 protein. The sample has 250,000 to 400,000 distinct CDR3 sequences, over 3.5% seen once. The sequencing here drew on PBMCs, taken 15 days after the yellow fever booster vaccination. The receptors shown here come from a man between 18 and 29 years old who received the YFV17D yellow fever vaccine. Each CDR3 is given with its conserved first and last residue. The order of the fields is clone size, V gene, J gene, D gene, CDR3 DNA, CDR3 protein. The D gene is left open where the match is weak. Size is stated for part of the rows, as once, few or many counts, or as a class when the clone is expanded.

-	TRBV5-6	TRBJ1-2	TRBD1	TGTGCCAGCAGCCCCTTACAGGGGAGCGGTGGCTACACCTTC	CASSPLQGSGGYTF
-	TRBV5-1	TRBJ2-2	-	TGCGCCAGCAGTCGAGACCAGGTGAACACCGGGGAGCTGTTTTTT	CASSRDQVNTGELFF
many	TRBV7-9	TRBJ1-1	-	TGTGCCAGCAGCCGAGGGGCATCGAACACTGAAGCTTTCTTT	CASSRGASNTEAFF
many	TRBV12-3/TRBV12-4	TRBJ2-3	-	TGTGCCAGCAGTTTGACTGTCGATACGCAGTATTTT	CASSLTVDTQYF
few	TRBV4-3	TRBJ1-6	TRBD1	TGCGCCAGCAGCCAAGATCGGCCAGGGGGGAATTCACCCCTCCACTTT	CASSQDRPGGNSPLHF
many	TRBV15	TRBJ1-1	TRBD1	TGTGCCACCCAGATAACAGGGGGGAGCACTGAAGCTTTCTTT	CATQITGGSTEAFF
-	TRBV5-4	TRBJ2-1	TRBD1	TGTGCCAGCAGCTGGGGACAGTTCTACAATGAGCAGTTCTTC	CASSWGQFYNEQFF
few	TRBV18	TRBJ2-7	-	TGTGCCAGCTCACCCCCCGCACAGAACTACGAGCAGTACTTC	CASSPPAQNYEQYF
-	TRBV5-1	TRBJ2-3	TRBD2	TGCGCCAGCAGCTTGGGGAGCGGGGCCACCGATACGCAGTATTTT	CASSLGSGATDTQYF
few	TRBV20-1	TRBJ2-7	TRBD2	TGCAGTGCTAGAAGTTCACTAGCGCGCGACGAGCAGTACTTC	CSARSSLARDEQYF
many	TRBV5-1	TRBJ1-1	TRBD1	TGCGCCAGCACTGAAGGACAGGGGGCCAACACTGAAGCTTTCTTT	CASTEGQGANTEAFF
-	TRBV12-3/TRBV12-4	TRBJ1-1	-	TGTGCCAGCAGTTTCCTGGGGGGCACGAACACTGAAGCTTTCTTT	CASSFLGGTNTEAFF
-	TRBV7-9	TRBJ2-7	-	TGTGCCAGCAGCTCCGAGCGCATTATGGGGGATCAGGTCGAGCAGTACTTC	CASSSERIMGDQVEQYF
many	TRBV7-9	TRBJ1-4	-	TGTGCCAGCAGCCCCCGTGGACCTAATGAAAAACTGTTTTTT	CASSPRGPNEKLFF
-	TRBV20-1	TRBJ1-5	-	TGCAGTGCTAGAGATGGTCTTCAGCCCCAGCATTTT	CSARDGLQPQHF
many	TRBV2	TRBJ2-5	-	TGTGCCAGCCCCCCGGGTCCCCTGACGGGAGAGACCCAGTACTTC	CASPPGPLTGETQYF
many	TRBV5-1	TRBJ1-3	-	TGCGCCAGCAGCTTGGTGGGGACCGCTGGAAACACCATATATTTT	CASSLVGTAGNTIYF
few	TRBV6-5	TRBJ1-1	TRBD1	TGTGCCAGCAGTACCCCGACAGGGTCAATGAACACTGAAGCTTTCTTT	CASSTPTGSMNTEAFF
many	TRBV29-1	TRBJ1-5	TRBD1	TGCAGCGTCGGACAGGACGCGGGTCAGCCCCAGCATTTT	CSVGQDAGQPQHF
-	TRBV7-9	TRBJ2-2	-	TGTGCCAGCAGCCCCCCCCTGGGGGCAGGCGGGGAGCTGTTTTTT	CASSPPLGAGGELFF
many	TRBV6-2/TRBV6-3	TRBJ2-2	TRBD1	TGTGCCAGCAGCCTAGGGACAGGCCTAACCGGGGAGCTGTTTTTT	CASSLGTGLTGELFF
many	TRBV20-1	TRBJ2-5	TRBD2	TGCAGTGCTGGGACTAGCGGGGGGGCCCGGGAGACCCAGTACTTC	CSAGTSGGARETQYF
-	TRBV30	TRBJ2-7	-	TGTGCCTGGAACGAGGGTATCTCCTACGAGCAGTACTTC	CAWNEGISYEQYF
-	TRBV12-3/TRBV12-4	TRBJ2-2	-	TGTGCCAGCACCGACACCGGGGAGCTGTTTTTT	CASTDTGELFF
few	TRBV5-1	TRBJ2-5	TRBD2	TGCGCCAGCAGCTTGGGGATAGCGGGGGGAGAGACCCAGTACTTC	CASSLGIAGGETQYF
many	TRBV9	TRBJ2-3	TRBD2	TGTGCCAGCAGCGTAGAACTAGCGCTGCCGGATACGCAGTATTTT	CASSVELALPDTQYF
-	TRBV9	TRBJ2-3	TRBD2	TGTGCCAGCAGCGCGCCTAGCGGGGGCCAGAACACAGATACGCAGTATTTT	CASSAPSGGQNTDTQYF
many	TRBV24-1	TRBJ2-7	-	TGTGCCACCAGTGACTCCGGGACTCCGGGGGAGCAGTACTTC	CATSDSGTPGEQYF
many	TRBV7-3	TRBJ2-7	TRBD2	TGTGCCAGCAGCTTAGCTGGGGGGGATAACTACGAGCAGTACTTC	CASSLAGGDNYEQYF
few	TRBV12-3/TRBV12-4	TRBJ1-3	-	TGTGCCAGCAGGGATACGGGGGGAGGAAACACCATATATTTT	CASRDTGGGNTIYF
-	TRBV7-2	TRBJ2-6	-	TGTGCCAGCAGCTTTCGGCAGTCTGTGGCCAACGTCCTGACTTTC	CASSFRQSVANVLTF
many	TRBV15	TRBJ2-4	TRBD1	TGTGCCACCAGCCGGACCAGGGGACAGGGAGGTCAAATGAACATTCAGTACTTC	CATSRTRGQGGQMNIQYF
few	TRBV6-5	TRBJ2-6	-	TGTGCCAGCGAGGACAGCTCTGGGGCCAACGTCCTGACTTTC	CASEDSSGANVLTF
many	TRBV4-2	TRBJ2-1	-	TGTGCCAGCAGCCAGGGGGGGGCTGATGAGCAGTTCTTC	CASSQGGADEQFF
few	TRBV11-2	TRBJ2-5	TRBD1	TGTGCCAGCAGCATAGGGACAGCTACGCGGACCCAGTACTTC	CASSIGTATRTQYF
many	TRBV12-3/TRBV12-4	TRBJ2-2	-	TGTGCCAGCAGTCCCCTGGGTAGGGCCACCGGGGAGCTGTTTTTT	CASSPLGRATGELFF
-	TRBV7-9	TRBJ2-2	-	TGTGCCAGCAGCCATATCGGGACGGCGAACACCGGGGAGCTGTTTTTT	CASSHIGTANTGELFF
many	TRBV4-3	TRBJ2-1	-	TGCGCCAGCAGCCAAGAGGGTTGGGGGAATGAGCAGTTCTTC	CASSQEGWGNEQFF
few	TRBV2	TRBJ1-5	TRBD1	TGTGCCAGCAGGACAGGGGCAAACCAGCCCCAGCATTTT	CASRTGANQPQHF
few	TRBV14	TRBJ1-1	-	TGTGCCAGCAGCCGAATTCAGGACACTGAAGCTTTCTTT	CASSRIQDTEAFF
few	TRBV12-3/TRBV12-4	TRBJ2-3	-	TGTGCCAGCAGTTTAACAGAAAGCACAGATACGCAGTATTTT	CASSLTESTDTQYF
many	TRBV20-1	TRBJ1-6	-	TGCAGTGCTAGAGATGAGGGAAGGGTCCAGAATTCACCCCTCCACTTT	CSARDEGRVQNSPLHF
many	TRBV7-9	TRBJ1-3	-	TGTGCCAGCAGCTACGGGGACTCTGGAAACACCATATATTTT	CASSYGDSGNTIYF
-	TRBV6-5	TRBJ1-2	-	TGTGCCAGCAGCAAGCTAAGGGACGGCGGTGGGGGCTACACCTTC	CASSKLRDGGGGYTF
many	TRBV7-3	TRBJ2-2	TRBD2	TGTGCCAGCAGCAACGGACTAGCGAACACCGGGGAGCTGTTTTTT	CASSNGLANTGELFF
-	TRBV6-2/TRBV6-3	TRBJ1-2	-	TGTGCCAGCAGTGACCGGACAGCCTATAACTATGGCTACACCTTC	CASSDRTAYNYGYTF
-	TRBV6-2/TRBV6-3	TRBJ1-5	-	TGTGCCAGCAGTTACTGGAGCAATCAGCCCCAGCATTTT	CASSYWSNQPQHF
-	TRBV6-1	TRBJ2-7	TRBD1	TGTGCCAGCAGGGCGGGACAGGGGTACGAGCAGTACTTC	CASRAGQGYEQYF
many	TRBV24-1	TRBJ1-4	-	TGTGCCACCAGTGATTCAGGGGAAGGTGAAAAACTGTTTTTT	CATSDSGEGEKLFF
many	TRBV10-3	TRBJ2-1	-	TGTGCCATCGGGGGAATTCGGTACAATGAGCAGTTCTTC	CAIGGIRYNEQFF
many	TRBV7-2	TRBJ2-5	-	TGTGCCAGCAGCCCGGGCTGGCGGGAGACCCAGTACTTC	CASSPGWRETQYF
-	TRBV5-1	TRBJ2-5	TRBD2	TGCGCCAGCAGCGCTAGCGGGGGACAAGAGACCCAGTACTTC	CASSASGGQETQYF
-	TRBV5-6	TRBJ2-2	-	TGTGCCAGCAGGCTCCTATTACAGGGTACCGGGGAGCTGTTTTTT	CASRLLLQGTGELFF
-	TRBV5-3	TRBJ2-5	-	TGTGCCAGAAGCAGAGGGGTGGGGAAGACCCAGTACTTC	CARSRGVGKTQYF